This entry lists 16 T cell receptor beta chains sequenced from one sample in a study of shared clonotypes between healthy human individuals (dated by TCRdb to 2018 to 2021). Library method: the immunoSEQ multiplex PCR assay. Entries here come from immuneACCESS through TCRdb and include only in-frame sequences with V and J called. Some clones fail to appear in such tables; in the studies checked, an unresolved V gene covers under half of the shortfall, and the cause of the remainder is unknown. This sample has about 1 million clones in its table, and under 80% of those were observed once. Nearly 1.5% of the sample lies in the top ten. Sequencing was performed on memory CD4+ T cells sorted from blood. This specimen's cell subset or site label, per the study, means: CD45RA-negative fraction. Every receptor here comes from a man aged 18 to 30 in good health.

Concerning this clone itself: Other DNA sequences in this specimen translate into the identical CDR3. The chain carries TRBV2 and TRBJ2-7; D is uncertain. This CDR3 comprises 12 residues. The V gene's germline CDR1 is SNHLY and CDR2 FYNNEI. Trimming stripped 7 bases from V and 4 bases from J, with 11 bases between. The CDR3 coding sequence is TGTGCCAGCACCAAAACTGGGTACGAGCAGTACTTC. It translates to CASTKTGYEQYF.

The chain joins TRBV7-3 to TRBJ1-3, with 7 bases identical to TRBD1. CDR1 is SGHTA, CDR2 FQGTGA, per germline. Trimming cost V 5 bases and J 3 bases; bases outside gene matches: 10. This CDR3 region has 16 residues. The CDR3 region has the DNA TGTGCCAGCAGCCCTACCACAGGGGCCTTTGGAAACACCATATATTTT. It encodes CASSPTTGAFGNTIYF.

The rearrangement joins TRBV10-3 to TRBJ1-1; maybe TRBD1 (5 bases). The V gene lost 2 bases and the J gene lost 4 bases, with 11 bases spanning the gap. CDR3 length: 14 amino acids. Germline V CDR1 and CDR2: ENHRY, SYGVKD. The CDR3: CAISESWGSTEAFF. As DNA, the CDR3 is TGTGCCATCAGTGAGAGCTGGGGGAGCACTGAAGCTTTCTTT.

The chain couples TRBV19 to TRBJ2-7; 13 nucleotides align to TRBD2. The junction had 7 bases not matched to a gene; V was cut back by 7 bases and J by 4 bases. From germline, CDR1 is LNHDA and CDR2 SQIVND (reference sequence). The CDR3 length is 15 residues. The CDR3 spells CASTPGTSGMYEQYF. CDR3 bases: TGTGCCAGTACTCCAGGGACTAGCGGGATGTACGAGCAGTACTTC.

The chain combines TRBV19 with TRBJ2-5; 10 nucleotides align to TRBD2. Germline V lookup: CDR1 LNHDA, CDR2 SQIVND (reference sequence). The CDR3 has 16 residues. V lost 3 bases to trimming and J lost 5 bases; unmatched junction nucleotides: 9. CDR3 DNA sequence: TGTGCCAGTAGTATCCACCAGCGGGGGGGTTTGGAGACCCAGTACTTC. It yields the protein CASSIHQRGGLETQYF.

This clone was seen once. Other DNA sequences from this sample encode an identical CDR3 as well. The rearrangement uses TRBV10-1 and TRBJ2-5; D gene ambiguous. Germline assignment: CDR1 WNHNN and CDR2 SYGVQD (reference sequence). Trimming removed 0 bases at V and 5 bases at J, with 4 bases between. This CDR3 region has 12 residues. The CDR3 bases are TGCGCCAGCAGTGAGTCCGGGGAGACCCAGTACTTC. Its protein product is CASSESGETQYF.

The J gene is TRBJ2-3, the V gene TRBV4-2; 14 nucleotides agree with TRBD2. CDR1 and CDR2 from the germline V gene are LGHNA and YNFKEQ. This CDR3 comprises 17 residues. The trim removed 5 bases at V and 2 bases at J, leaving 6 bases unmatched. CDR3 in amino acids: CASSTGTSGGFTDTQYF. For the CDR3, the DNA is TGTGCCAGCAGCACCGGGACTAGCGGGGGCTTCACAGATACGCAGTATTTT.

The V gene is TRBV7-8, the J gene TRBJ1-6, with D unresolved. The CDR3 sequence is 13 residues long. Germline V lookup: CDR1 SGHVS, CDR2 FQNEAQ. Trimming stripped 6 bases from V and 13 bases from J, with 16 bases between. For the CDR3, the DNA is TGTGCCAGCAGTGCATTAGCCGGTTCGCCCCTCCACTTT. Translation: CASSALAGSPLHF. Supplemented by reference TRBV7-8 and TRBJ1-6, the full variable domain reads GAGVSQSPRYKVAKRGQDVALRCDPISGHVSLFWYQQALGQGPEFLTYFQNEAQLDKSGLPSDRFFAERPEGSVSTLKIQRTQQEDSAVYLCASSALAGSPLHFGNGTRLTVT.

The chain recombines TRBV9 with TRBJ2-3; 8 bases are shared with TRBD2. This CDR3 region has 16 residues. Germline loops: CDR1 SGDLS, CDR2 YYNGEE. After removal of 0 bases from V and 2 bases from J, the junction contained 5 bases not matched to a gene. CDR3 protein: CASSVVGGGFTDTQYF. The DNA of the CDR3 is TGTGCCAGCAGCGTAGTCGGCGGGGGGTTCACAGATACGCAGTATTTT.

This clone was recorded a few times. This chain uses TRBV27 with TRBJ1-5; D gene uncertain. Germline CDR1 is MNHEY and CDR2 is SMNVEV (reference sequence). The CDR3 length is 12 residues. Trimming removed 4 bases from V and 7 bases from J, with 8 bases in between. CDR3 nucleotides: TGTGCCAGCAGTTCCCCTCCACAGCCCCAGCATTTT. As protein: CASSSPPQPQHF.

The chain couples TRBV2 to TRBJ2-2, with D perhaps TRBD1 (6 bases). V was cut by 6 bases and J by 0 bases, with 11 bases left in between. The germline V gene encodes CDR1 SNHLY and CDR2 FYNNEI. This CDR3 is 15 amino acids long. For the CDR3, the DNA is TGTGCCAGCAGGACCGGGACATCGAACACCGGGGAGCTGTTTTTT. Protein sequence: CASRTGTSNTGELFF.

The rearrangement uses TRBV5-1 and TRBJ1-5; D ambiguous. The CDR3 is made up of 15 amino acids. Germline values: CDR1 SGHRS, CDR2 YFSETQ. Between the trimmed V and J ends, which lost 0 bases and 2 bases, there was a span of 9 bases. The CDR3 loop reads CASSLEGKGNQPQHF. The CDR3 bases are TGCGCCAGCAGCTTGGAAGGGAAGGGCAATCAGCCCCAGCATTTT. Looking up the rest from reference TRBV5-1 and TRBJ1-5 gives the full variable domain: KAGVTQTPRYLIKTRGQQVTLSCSPISGHRSVSWYQQTPGQGLQFLFEYFSETQRNKGNFPGRFSGRQFSNSRSEMNVSTLELGDSALYLCASSLEGKGNQPQHFGDGTRLSIL.

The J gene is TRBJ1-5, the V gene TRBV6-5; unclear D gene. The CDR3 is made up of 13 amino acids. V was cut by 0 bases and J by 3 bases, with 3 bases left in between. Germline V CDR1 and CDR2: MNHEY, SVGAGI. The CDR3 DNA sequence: TGTGCCAGCAGTTACTCCCACAATCAGCCCCAGCATTTT. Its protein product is CASSYSHNQPQHF.

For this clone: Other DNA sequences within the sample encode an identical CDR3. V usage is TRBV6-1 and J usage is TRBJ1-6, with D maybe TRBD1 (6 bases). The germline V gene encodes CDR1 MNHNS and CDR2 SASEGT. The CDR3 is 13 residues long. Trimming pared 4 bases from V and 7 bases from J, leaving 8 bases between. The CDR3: CASSGTVNSPLHF. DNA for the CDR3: TGTGCCAGCAGTGGGACAGTGAATTCACCCCTCCACTTT.

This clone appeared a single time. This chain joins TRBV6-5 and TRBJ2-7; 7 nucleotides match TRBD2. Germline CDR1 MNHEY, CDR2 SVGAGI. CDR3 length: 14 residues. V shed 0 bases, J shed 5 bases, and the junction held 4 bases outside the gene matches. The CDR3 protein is CASSYSRLAHEQYF. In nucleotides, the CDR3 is TGTGCCAGCAGTTACTCGAGACTAGCCCACGAGCAGTACTTC.

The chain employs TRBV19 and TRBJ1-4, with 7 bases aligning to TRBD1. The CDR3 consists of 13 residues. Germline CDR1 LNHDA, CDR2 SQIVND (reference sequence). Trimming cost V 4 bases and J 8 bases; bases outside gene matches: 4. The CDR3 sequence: CASSTRQGEKLFF. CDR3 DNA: TGTGCCAGTAGTACTCGACAGGGAGAAAAACTGTTTTTT.